The rows below give T cell receptor beta chains drawn from one sample of a study of regulatory T cells in long-lasting Graves disease. TCRdb redid the calling of the multiplex PCR reads with MiXCR, one entry per CDR3 protein. The repertoire includes 450,000 to 600,000 distinct CDR3 sequences, less than 15% of them detected once, and over 7.5% sits in the top ten. These records were also assigned to another study, of T cells in Graves' hyperthyroidism and ophthalmopathy.

The source material was peripheral blood mononuclear cells (PBMCs), sampled at new diagnosis, from a patient treated with antithyroid drugs. These receptors originate from a man aged 25-45 years with Graves disease. Each CDR3 is given with its conserved first and last residue. Part of the rows lack a size; the others show once, few, many or a class for expanded clones.

v_call	clone_size	j_call	cdr3_aa
TRBV12-3/TRBV12-4	many	TRBJ2-2	CASFLASLTGELFF
TRBV7-2	many	TRBJ2-7	CASSSGQGHYEQYF
TRBV27	many	TRBJ2-1	CASRNLAGTSYNEQFF
TRBV27	many	TRBJ2-3	CASRDRDTDGYTQYF
TRBV27	many	TRBJ2-1	CASASGSLSNEQFF
TRBV12-3/TRBV12-4	many	TRBJ2-7	CASTLAGGPYEQYF
TRBV20-1	many	TRBJ1-6	CSARDEGSPLHF
TRBV7-2	many	TRBJ1-4	CASSSGLVGEKLFF
TRBV5-1	many	TRBJ2-3	CASSSYRADTQYF
TRBV6-1	few	TRBJ2-7	CASSPRYKVLQYF
TRBV6-5	NA	TRBJ2-5	CASSYSSGMMETQYF
TRBV29-1	many	TRBJ1-1	CSSLLNTEAFF
TRBV2	many	TRBJ2-1	CASSRQGVYNEQFF
TRBV5-1	NA	TRBJ1-3	CASSLGDPSSGNTIYF
TRBV2	many	TRBJ2-7	CASSSGLAGIHEQYF
TRBV20-1	many	TRBJ1-6	CSANQGAPLHF
TRBV29-1	NA	TRBJ2-7	CSVEGLGVTRYEQYF
TRBV5-1	many	TRBJ2-4	CASSLVYSLAKNIQYF
TRBV20-1	few	TRBJ2-2	CRSSRTTTGELFF
TRBV12-3/TRBV12-4	many	TRBJ2-1	CASLRRETPYNEQFF
TRBV12-3/TRBV12-4	few	TRBJ2-1	CASSATTRTDEQFF
TRBV7-8	many	TRBJ2-3	CASSLGTGLSTDTQYF
TRBV28	many	TRBJ1-2	CASSLRVEGYTF
TRBV13	many	TRBJ1-2	CASSYTGPGSGYTF
TRBV7-2	few	TRBJ2-7	CASSQLAGNYEQYF
TRBV20-1	NA	TRBJ2-7	CSASGHTYEQYF
TRBV27	many	TRBJ2-1	CASRRDQILYNEQFF
TRBV11-2	many	TRBJ2-5	CASSSLTARTQYF
TRBV29-1	many	TRBJ1-1	CSVVVGFYTEAFF
TRBV7-9	NA	TRBJ2-5	CASSPRQGKETQYF
TRBV3-1	many	TRBJ1-3	CASSHAGATGNTIYF
TRBV27	many	TRBJ2-7	CASRRTSGDSYEQYF
TRBV20-1	many	TRBJ2-3	CSASHFVSGDTQYF
TRBV30	many	TRBJ2-1	CAWSGSGYNEQFF
TRBV6-1	many	TRBJ2-7	CASRRSGPYEQYF
TRBV9	few	TRBJ2-2	CASSSSGTVNTGELFF
TRBV12-3/TRBV12-4	many	NA	CASSLVAGGDRNEQFF
TRBV7-2	many	TRBJ2-7	CASSLVVYEQYF
TRBV6-1	many	TRBJ1-1	CASSVEVLEAFF
TRBV6-5	few	TRBJ1-1	CASSYQGMNTEAFF
TRBV6-1	few	TRBJ2-1	CASSGRVNEQFF
TRBV30	NA	TRBJ2-2	CAWSVGINTGELFF